The clone carrying this T cell receptor (beta chain) has a handful of counts. J lost 2 bases, V lost 1 base, and 8 bases had no gene match. CDR3 length equals 16 residues. CDR1 and CDR2 (germline): LGHDT, YNNKEL (reference sequence). MiXCR was run by TCRdb on the 5' RACE reads, yielding one entry per CDR3 protein. The table lists around 180,000 distinct CDR3 sequences, 18% of them singletons. This specimen comes from a study of T-cell memory formation after mild COVID-19. The sequence came from a man aged 18-30 years who had mild COVID-19 (a few samples of this study predate the infection). Cell type and time point are not known. Sequencing used PBMCs or a T cell subset sorted from them (not recorded which). The chain joins TRBV3-1 to TRBJ2-7; TRBD2 aligns across 7 bases. CDR3 coding DNA: TGTGCCAGCAGCCAAGGCGTACTAGCGATTGCCTACGAGCAGTACTTC. Residues: CASSQGVLAIAYEQYF.